The table lists the clone carrying this T cell receptor beta chain with a few counts. The antigen remains undetermined. At one end, the junction sequence differs from germline, possibly due to a read error. This sample was taken from a study of tumor-infiltrating lymphocytes in primary liver carcinoma. Study-wide results and caveats: Representation across all five tumor regions was limited to only about 7.5-24% of top clones.

Making TCR beta cDNA involved 400 to 600 ng total RNA and a constant-region primer. The TCR beta library was amplified through three nested multiplex PCR rounds in a modified ARM-PCR procedure. Amplification in the first two PCR rounds was performed using TRBV1-TRBV30 forward primers and a C-beta reverse primer for approximately 10 cycles each. In TCRdb, the multiplex PCR reads were re-called with MiXCR into one record per CDR3 protein. The profile covers approximately 190,000 distinct CDR3 sequences, with around 85% appearing a single time and roughly 20% taken by the ten largest. Without any cell sorting, roughly 20-30 mg of bulk tissue yielded co-extracted RNA and DNA. Germline values: CDR1 SGHNT, CDR2 YENEEA. CDR3 length: 14 amino acids.

The receptor's source is a man aged 35 to 55 with primary liver carcinoma and hepatitis B virus infection. J is TRBJ2-1 and V is TRBV11-3, with D hard to call. The sequencing sample was made of tumor tissue from primary liver carcinoma. The CDR3 DNA reads TGTGCCAGCTGCTTAGGCGTCTCCAACAATGAACAGTTCTTC. This translates into CASCLGVSNNEQFF.